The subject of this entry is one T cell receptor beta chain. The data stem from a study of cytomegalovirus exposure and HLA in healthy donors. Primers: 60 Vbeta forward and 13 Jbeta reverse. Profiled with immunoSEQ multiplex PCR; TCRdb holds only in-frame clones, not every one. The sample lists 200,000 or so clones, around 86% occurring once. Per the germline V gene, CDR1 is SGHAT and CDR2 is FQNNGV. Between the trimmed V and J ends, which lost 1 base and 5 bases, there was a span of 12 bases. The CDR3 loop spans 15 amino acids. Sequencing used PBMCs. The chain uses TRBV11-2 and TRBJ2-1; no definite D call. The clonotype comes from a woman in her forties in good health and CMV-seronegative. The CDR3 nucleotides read TGTGCCAGCAGCTTAGGCGGAAGTTTAAACAATGAGCAGTTCTTC. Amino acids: CASSLGGSLNNEQFF.